One sample yielded the 2 T cell receptor beta chains listed below, sequenced in a study of cytomegalovirus exposure and HLA in healthy donors. The PCR was carried out with 60 Vbeta primers and 13 Jbeta primers. TCRdb keeps only in-frame clones here, not all; method: immunoSEQ multiplex PCR. The sample includes 140,000 to 150,000 clones, about 80% of them seen just once. The specimen was PBMCs. The receptor set was obtained from a female donor in good health and CMV-seronegative.

This sequence joins TRBV13 and TRBJ2-2, with TRBD1 matching 9 bases. This CDR3 comprises 19 residues. The junction had 15 bases not matched to a gene; V was cut back by 1 base and J by 6 bases. CDR1 is PRHDT and CDR2 is FYEKMQ in the germline V gene (reference sequence). The CDR3 nucleotides read TGTGCCAGCAGCTTAGTTTTTGGTCGGGACAGGGACACCGCCGGGGAGCTGTTTTTT. Residues: CASSLVFGRDRDTAGELFF.

The chain joins TRBV13 to TRBJ2-2; a weak D match, TRBD2 (6 bases). The CDR3 spans 16 residues. The V end was cut by 5 bases, the J end by 5 bases, with 18 bases between. Germline values: CDR1 PRHDT, CDR2 FYEKMQ (reference sequence). The CDR3 loop is CASSEARDWRTGELFF. DNA for the CDR3: TGTGCCAGCAGCGAAGCACGGGACTGGAGGACCGGGGAGCTGTTTTTT.